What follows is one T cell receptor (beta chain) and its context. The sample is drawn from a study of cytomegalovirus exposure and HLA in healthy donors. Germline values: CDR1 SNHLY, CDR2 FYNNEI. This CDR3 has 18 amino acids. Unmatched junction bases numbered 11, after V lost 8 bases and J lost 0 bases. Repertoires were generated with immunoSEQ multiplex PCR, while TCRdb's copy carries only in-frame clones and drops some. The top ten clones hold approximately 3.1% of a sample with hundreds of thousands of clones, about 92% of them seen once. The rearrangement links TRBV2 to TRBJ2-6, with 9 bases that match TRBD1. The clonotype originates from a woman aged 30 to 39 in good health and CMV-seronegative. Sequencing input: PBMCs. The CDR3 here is CASRRDRVQLSGANVLTF. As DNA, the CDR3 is TGTGCCAGCCGCCGGGACAGGGTCCAACTCTCTGGGGCCAACGTCCTGACTTTC.